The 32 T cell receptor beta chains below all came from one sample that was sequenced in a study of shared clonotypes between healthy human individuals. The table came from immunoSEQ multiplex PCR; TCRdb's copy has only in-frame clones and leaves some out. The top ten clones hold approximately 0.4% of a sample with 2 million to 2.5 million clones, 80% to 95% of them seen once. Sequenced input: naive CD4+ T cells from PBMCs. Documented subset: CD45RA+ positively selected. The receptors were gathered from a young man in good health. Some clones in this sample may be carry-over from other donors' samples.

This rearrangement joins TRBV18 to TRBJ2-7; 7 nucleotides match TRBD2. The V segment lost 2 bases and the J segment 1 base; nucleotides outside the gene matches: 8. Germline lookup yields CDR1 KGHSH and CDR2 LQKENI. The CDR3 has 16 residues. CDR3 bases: TGTGCCAGCTCACCAGGCTGGCTAGCGGAATCCTACGAGCAGTACTTC. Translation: CASSPGWLAESYEQYF.

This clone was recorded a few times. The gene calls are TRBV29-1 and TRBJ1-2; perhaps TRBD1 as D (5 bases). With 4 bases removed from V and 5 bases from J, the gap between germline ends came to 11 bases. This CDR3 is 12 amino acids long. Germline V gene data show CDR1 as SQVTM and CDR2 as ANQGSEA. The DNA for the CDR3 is TGCAGCGTTGGCGACAGCGGGTATGGCTACACCTTC. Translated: CSVGDSGYGYTF.

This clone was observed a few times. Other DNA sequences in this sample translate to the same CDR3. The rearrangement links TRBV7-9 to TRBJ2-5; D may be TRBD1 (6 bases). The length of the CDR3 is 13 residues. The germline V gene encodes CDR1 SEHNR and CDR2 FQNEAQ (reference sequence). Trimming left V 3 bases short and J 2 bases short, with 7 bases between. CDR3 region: CASSFGQQETQYF. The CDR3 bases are TGTGCCAGCAGCTTCGGACAGCAAGAGACCCAGTACTTC.

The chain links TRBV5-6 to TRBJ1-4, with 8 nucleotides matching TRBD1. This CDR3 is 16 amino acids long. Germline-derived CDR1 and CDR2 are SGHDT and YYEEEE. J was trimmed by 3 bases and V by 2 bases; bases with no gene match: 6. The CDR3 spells CASSFTGGESNEKLFF. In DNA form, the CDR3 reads TGTGCCAGCAGCTTTACAGGGGGAGAGTCTAATGAAAAACTGTTTTTT.

The CDR3 DNA reads TGTGCCAGCAGTGAAGAAGTACGGGTGAACTCGAATCAGCCCCAGCATTTT. This sequence encodes CASSEEVRVNSNQPQHF. V and J are TRBV2 and TRBJ1-5, with D hard to call. The CDR3 extends over 17 amino acids. Between the trimmed V and J ends, which lost 1 base and 4 bases, there was a span of 17 bases. Germline CDR1 and CDR2: SNHLY and FYNNEI.

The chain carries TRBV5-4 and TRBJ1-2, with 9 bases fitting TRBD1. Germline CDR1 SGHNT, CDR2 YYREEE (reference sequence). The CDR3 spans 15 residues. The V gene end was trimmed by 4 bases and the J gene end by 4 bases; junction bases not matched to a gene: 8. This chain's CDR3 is CASSGTGGASYGYTF. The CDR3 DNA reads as TGTGCCAGCAGCGGTACAGGGGGCGCGAGCTATGGCTACACCTTC.

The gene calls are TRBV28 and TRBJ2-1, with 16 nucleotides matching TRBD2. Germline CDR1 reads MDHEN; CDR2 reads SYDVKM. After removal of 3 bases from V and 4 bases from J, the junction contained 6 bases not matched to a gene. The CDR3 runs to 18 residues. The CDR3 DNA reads TGTGCCAGCAGTTTGTCTCCGGGACTAGCGGGAGGGTACAATGAGCAGTTCTTC. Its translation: CASSLSPGLAGGYNEQFF.

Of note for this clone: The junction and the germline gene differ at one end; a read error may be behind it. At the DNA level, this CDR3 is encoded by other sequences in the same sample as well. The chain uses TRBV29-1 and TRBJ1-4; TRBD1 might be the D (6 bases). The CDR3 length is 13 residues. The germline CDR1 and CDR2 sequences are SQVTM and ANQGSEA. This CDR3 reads CSAGGQFNEKLFF. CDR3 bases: TGCAGCGCGGGGGGGCAGTTCAATGAAAAGCTGTTTTTT.

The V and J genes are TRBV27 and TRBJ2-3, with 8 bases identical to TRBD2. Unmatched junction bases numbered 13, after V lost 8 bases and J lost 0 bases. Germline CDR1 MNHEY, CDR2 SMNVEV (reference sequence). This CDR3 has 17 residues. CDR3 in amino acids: CASRDLAGTRSTDTQYF. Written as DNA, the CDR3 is TGTGCCAGCCGCGACTTAGCGGGAACTCGGAGCACAGATACGCAGTATTTT.

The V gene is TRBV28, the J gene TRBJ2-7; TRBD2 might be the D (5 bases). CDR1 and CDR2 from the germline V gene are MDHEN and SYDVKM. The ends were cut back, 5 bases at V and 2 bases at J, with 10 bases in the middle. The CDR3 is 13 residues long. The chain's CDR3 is CASSPGVTYEQYF. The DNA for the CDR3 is TGTGCCAGCAGTCCCGGGGTGACCTACGAGCAGTACTTC.

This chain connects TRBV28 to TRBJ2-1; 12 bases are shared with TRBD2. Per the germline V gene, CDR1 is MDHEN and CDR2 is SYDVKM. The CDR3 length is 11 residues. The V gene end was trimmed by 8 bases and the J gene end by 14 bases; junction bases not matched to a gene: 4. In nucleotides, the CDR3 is TGTGCCAGCGGACGACTAGCGGGAGAGTTCTTC. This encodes CASGRLAGEFF.

CDR3 sequence reads: CASRPDGGQPQHF. The CDR3 region has the DNA TGTGCCAGCAGGCCCGACGGTGGGCAGCCCCAGCATTTT. V and J are TRBV6-5 and TRBJ1-5; D not certain. V lost 6 bases to trimming and J lost 7 bases, with 13 bases between them. The CDR3 has 13 residues. Per the germline V gene, CDR1 is MNHEY and CDR2 is SVGAGI.

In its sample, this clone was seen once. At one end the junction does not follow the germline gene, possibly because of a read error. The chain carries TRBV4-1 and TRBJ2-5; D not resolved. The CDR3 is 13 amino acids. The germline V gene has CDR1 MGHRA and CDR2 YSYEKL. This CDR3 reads CAITLRPQQTQYF. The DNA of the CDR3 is TGCGCCATTACCCTGCGGCCCCAACAGACCCAGTACTTC.

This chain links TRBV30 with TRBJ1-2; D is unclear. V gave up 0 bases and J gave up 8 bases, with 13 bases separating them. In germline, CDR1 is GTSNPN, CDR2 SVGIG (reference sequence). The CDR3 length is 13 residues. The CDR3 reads CAWSVGGIGGYTF. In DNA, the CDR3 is TGTGCCTGGAGTGTAGGTGGGATCGGAGGCTACACCTTC.

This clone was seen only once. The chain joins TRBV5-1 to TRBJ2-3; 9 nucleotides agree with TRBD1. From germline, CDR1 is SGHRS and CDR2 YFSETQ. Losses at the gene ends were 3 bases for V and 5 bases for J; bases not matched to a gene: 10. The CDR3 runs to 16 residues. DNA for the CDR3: TGCGCCAGCAGCTGGGGGCTAACAGGGGGCGAAGATACGCAGTATTTT. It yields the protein CASSWGLTGGEDTQYF. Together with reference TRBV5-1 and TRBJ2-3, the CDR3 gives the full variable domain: KAGVTQTPRYLIKTRGQQVTLSCSPISGHRSVSWYQQTPGQGLQFLFEYFSETQRNKGNFPGRFSGRQFSNSRSEMNVSTLELGDSALYLCASSWGLTGGEDTQYFGPGTRLTVL.

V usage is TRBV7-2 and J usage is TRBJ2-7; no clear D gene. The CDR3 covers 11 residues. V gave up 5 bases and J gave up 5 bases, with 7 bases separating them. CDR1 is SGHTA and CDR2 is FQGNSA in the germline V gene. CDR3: CASSLHDEQYF. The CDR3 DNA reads TGTGCCAGCAGCCTCCATGACGAGCAGTACTTC.

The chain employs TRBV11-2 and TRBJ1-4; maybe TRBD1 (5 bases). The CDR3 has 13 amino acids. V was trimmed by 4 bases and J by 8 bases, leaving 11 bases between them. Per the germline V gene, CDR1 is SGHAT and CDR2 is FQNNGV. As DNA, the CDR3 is TGTGCCAGCAGCTATTACGACAGAGAAAAACTGTTTTTT. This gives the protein CASSYYDREKLFF.

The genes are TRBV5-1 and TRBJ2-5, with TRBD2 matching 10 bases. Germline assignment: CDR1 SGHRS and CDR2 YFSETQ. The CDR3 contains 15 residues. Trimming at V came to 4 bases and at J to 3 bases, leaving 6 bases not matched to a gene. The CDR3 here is CASSRSGTSEETQYF. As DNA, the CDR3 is TGCGCCAGCAGCAGATCCGGGACTAGCGAAGAGACCCAGTACTTC.

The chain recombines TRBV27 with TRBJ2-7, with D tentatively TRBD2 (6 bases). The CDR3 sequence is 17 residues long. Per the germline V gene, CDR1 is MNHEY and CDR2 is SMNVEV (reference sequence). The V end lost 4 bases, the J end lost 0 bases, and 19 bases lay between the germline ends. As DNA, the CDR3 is TGTGCCAGCAGTTGGGGGGATGGGAGACCATCCTCCTACGAGCAGTACTTC. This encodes CASSWGDGRPSSYEQYF.

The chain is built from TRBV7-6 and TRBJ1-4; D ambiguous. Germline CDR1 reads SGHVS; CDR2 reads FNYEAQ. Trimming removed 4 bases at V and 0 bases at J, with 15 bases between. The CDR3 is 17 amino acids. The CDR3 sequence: CASSCLRERATNEKLFF. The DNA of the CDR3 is TGTGCCAGCAGCTGTTTGAGGGAGCGAGCAACTAATGAAAAACTGTTTTTT. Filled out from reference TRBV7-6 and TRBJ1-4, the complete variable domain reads GAGVSQSPRYKVTKRGQDVALRCDPISGHVSLYWYRQALGQGPEFLTYFNYEAQQDKSGLPNDRFSAERPEGSISTLTIQRTEQRDSAMYRCASSCLRERATNEKLFFGSGTQLSVL.

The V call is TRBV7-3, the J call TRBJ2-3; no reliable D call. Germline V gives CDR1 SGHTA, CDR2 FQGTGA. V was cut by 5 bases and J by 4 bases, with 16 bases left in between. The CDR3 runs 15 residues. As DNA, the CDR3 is TGTGCCAGCAGCCGAGAGGATACAAACCCAGATACGCAGTATTTT. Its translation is CASSREDTNPDTQYF.

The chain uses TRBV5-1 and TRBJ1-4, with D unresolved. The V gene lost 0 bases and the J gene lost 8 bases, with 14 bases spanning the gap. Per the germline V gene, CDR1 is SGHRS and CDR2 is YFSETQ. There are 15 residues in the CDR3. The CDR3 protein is CASSLALQDREKLFF. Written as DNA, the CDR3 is TGCGCCAGCAGCTTGGCCTTGCAGGATCGGGAAAAACTGTTTTTT.

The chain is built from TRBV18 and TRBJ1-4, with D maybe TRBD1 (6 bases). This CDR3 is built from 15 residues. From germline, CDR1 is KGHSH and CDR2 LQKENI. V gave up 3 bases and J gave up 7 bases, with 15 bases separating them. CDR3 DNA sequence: TGTGCCAGCTCACCTGGTAGACAGGCCGGTGAAAAACTGTTTTTT. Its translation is CASSPGRQAGEKLFF.

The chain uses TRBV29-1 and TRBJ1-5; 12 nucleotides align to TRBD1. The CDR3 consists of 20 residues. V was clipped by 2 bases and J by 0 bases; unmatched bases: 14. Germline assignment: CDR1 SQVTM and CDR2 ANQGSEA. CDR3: CSVEPRGQGASHYSNQPQHF. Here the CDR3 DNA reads TGCAGCGTTGAACCTAGGGGACAGGGGGCTTCACATTATAGCAATCAGCCCCAGCATTTT.

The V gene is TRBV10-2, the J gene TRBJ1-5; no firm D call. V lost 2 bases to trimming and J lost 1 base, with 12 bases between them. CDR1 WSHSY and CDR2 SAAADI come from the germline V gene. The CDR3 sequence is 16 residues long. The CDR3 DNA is TGCGCCAGCAGTGAGGTTGGTGGCAGCAGCAATCAGCCCCAGCATTTT. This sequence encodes CASSEVGGSSNQPQHF.

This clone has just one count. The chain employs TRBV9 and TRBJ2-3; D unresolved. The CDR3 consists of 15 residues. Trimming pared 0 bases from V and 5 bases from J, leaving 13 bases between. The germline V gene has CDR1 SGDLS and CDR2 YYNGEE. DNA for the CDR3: TGTGCCAGCAGCGTAGGACCTCTTGCCCTAGATACGCAGTATTTT. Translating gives CASSVGPLALDTQYF. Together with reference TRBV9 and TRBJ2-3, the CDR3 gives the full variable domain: DSGVTQTPKHLITATGQRVTLRCSPRSGDLSVYWYQQSLDQGLQFLIQYYNGEERAKGNILERFSAQQFPDLHSELNLSSLELGDSALYFCASSVGPLALDTQYFGPGTRLTVL.

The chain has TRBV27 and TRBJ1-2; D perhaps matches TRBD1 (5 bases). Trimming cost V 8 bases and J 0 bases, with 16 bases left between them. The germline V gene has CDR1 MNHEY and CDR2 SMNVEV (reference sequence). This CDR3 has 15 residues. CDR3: CASFSWGRANYGYTF. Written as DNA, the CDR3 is TGTGCCAGCTTCTCCTGGGGCAGAGCTAACTATGGCTACACCTTC.

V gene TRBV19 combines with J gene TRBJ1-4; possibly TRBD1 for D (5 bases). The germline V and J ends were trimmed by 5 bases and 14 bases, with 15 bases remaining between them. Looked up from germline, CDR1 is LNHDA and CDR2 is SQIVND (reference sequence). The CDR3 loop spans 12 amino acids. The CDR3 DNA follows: TGTGCCAGTAGTCTTCGGGACTCCCGGCTGTTTTTT. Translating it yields CASSLRDSRLFF.

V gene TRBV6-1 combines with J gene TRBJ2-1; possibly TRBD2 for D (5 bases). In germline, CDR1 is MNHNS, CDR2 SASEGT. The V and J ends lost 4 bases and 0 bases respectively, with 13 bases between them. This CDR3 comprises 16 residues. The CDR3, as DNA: TGTGCCAGCAGTGGGGGAGCGGCGAGCTCCTACAATGAGCAGTTCTTC. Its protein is CASSGGAASSYNEQFF.

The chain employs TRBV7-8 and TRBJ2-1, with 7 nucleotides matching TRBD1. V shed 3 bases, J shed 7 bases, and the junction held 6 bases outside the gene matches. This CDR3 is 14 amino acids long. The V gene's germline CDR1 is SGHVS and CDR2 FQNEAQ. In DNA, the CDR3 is TGTGCCAGCAGCTTTAGACAGGGTACTAATGAGCAGTTCTTC. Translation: CASSFRQGTNEQFF.

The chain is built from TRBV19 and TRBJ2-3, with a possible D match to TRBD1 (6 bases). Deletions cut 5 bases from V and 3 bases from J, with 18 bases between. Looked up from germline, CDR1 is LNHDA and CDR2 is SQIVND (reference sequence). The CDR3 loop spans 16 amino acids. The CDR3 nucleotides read TGTGCCAGTAGTCCCACCGGGACACGGGGTACAGATACGCAGTATTTT. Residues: CASSPTGTRGTDTQYF.

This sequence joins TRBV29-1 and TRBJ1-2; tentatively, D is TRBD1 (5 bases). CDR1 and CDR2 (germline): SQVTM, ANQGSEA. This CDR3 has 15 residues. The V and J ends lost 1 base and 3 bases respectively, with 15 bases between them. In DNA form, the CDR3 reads TGCAGCGTTGAAGCTTGGCAGGGAGGAGACTATGGCTACACCTTC. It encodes CSVEAWQGGDYGYTF.